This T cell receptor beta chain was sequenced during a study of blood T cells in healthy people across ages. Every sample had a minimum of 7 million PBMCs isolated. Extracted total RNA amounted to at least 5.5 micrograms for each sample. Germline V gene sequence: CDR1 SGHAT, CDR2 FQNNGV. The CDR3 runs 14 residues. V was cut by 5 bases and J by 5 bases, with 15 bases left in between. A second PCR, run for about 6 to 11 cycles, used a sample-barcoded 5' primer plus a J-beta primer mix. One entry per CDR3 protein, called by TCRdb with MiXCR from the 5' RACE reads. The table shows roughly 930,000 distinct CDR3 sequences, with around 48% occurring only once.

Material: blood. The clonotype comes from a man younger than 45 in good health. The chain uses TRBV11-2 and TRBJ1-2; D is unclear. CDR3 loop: CASSPPGRRYGYTF. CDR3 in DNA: TGTGCCAGCAGCCCACCTGGTCGCAGGTATGGCTACACCTTC.